The 29 T cell receptor beta chains reported below all come from one sample, sequenced in a study of early T cells in non-severe SARS-CoV-2 infection. TCRdb reprocessed the 5' RACE reads with MiXCR, giving one entry per CDR3 protein. This repertoire shows roughly 41,000 distinct CDR3 sequences, 5% to 6.5% found once; its top ten account for roughly 25%. Sequencing was carried out using whole blood. The receptors were sampled from an adult who was a healthcare worker with PCR-confirmed SARS-CoV-2 infection or an uninfected control (not recorded which).

This clonotype appeared many times. The chain is built from TRBV12-3 or TRBV12-4 and TRBJ1-6; D possibly corresponds to TRBD1 (5 bases). V dropped 8 bases and J dropped 9 bases, with 23 bases sitting between them. This CDR3 has 16 residues. The CDR3 sequence: CASGLDISSGGSPLHF. In DNA, the CDR3 is TGTGCCAGCGGGCTCGACATCTCCTCTGGGGGTTCACCCCTCCACTTT.

Many counts were recorded for this clonotype. The V and J genes are TRBV28 and TRBJ2-3; tentative D call: TRBD1 (6 bases). V lost 7 bases and J lost 2, with 13 bases in between. The CDR3 totals 14 residues. The germline CDR1 and CDR2 sequences are MDHEN and SYDVKM. This CDR3 is CASKRDKDTDTQYF. The CDR3, as DNA: TGTGCCAGCAAGAGGGACAAAGACACAGATACGCAGTATTTT.

This clonotype turned up a few times. The chain combines TRBV30 with TRBJ1-1; the D is unclear. V lost 0 bases, J lost 1 base, and 6 bases lay in between. Per germline, CDR1 GTSNPN and CDR2 SVGIG (reference sequence). The CDR3 has 13 residues. CDR3 in DNA: TGTGCCTGGAGTGTACACAGGAACACTGAAGCTTTCTTT. Encoded protein: CAWSVHRNTEAFF.

This clonotype was seen a few times. The CDR3 DNA reads as TGCAGTGCTAGGGATGGGGGGGGCGCTGAAGCTTTCTTT. Protein: CSARDGGGAEAFF. This chain connects TRBV20-1 to TRBJ1-1, with a weak D call TRBD1 (6 bases). This CDR3 is built from 13 residues. Germline lookup yields CDR1 DFQATT and CDR2 SNEGSKA (reference sequence). The V and J ends lost 3 bases and 6 bases respectively, with 14 bases between them.

This clonotype was recorded many times. The chain combines TRBV7-2 with TRBJ2-1; tentative D call: TRBD2 (5 bases). The CDR3 is 12 amino acids. Trimming removed 5 bases at V and 7 bases at J, with 9 bases between. CDR1 is SGHTA, CDR2 FQGNSA, per germline. The CDR3, as DNA: TGTGCCAGCAGCCCAGTAGCGAATGAGCAGTTCTTC. Amino acids: CASSPVANEQFF.

The table lists this clonotype with many counts. The V and J genes are TRBV5-1 and TRBJ2-7; possibly TRBD1 or TRBD2 for D (5 bases each). The germline gives CDR1 SGHRS, CDR2 YFSETQ. With 9 bases removed from V and 3 bases from J, the gap between germline ends came to 16 bases. CDR3 length: 13 residues. This CDR3 reads CATGQGQGYEQYF. CDR3 nucleotides: TGCGCCACGGGGCAGGGCCAAGGCTACGAGCAGTACTTC.

The gene calls are TRBV21-1 and TRBJ1-1; the table assigns TRBD1, which was not confirmed against the DNA. TRBV21-1 is an annotated pseudogene. The CDR3 has 12 residues. CDR3 coding DNA: TGTGCCTGGGACAGGGGGCGCGGAGAAGCTTTCTTT. Amino acids: CAWDRGRGEAFF.

This clonotype was recorded at least ten times. This sequence joins TRBV10-3 and TRBJ1-1, with 12 positions matching TRBD1. V shed 4 bases and J 3 bases; nucleotides not matched to a gene: 6. The CDR3 consists of 16 residues. Germline-derived CDR1 and CDR2 are ENHRY and SYGVKD. CDR3 in amino acids: CAISVTGQGAHTEAFF. Written as DNA, the CDR3 is TGTGCCATCAGTGTAACGGGACAGGGGGCACACACTGAAGCTTTCTTT.

This sequence joins TRBV24-1 and TRBJ2-1; TRBD2 matches 10 bases. CDR1 and CDR2 (germline): KGHDR, SFDVKD. V lost 5 bases to trimming and J lost 1 base; unmatched junction nucleotides: 4. The CDR3 has 16 residues. The CDR3 DNA sequence: TGTGCCACCAGTGCTCTAGCGGGAGTTTCCTACAATGAGCAGTTCTTC. This encodes CATSALAGVSYNEQFF.

Many counts were recorded for this clonotype. The chain recombines TRBV3-1 with TRBJ2-1, with 7 bases matching TRBD2. The V gene end was trimmed by 1 base and the J gene end by 3 bases; junction bases not matched to a gene: 3. CDR3 length equals 15 residues. In germline, CDR1 is LGHDT, CDR2 YNNKEL (reference sequence). The CDR3 coding sequence is TGTGCCAGCAGCCAAGGGACTAGGGACTACAATGAGCAGTTCTTC. Amino acids: CASSQGTRDYNEQFF.

This sequence joins TRBV18 and TRBJ2-7; D is unresolved. Germline V gene sequence: CDR1 KGHSH, CDR2 LQKENI. There are 15 residues in the CDR3. With 2 bases removed from V and 4 bases from J, the gap between germline ends came to 15 bases. CDR3: CASSPVPSPPYEQYF. The CDR3 nucleotides read TGTGCCAGCTCACCAGTCCCTTCCCCCCCTTACGAGCAGTACTTC. The full variable domain, completed using reference TRBV18 and TRBJ2-7, is NAGVMQNPRHLVRRRGQEARLRCSPMKGHSHVYWYRQLPEEGLKFMVYLQKENIIDESGMPKERFSAEFPKEGPSILRIQQVVRGDSAAYFCASSPVPSPPYEQYFGPGTRLTVT.

The chain links TRBV6-5 to TRBJ1-6; TRBD1 matches 8 bases. The CDR3 is 13 amino acids. The trim removed 11 bases at V and 5 bases at J, leaving 5 bases unmatched. Germline-derived CDR1 and CDR2 are MNHEY and SVGAGI. The CDR3 nucleotides are TGTGCCTCCCGGGGACAGGATAATTCACCCCTCCACTTT. It specifies CASRGQDNSPLHF.

This clonotype was detected many times. This chain connects TRBV6-6 to TRBJ1-5; 11 nucleotides agree with TRBD1. V shed 5 bases and J 2 bases; nucleotides not matched to a gene: 8. The CDR3 is 17 amino acids. Germline V gives CDR1 MNHNY, CDR2 SVGAGI (reference sequence). In DNA, the CDR3 is TGTGCCAGCAGTACTAGGACAGGGGGCGTGGGCAATCAGCCCCAGCATTTT. Protein sequence: CASSTRTGGVGNQPQHF.

This clonotype came up a few times. The chain recombines TRBV7-2 with TRBJ2-3; no clear D. The germline CDR1 and CDR2 sequences are SGHTA and FQGNSA. The V gene lost 2 bases and the J gene lost 0 bases, with 9 bases spanning the gap. The CDR3 consists of 15 residues. The CDR3 region is CASSLTIGSTDTQYF. CDR3 nucleotide sequence: TGTGCCAGCAGCTTAACGATCGGGAGCACAGATACGCAGTATTTT.

This clonotype appeared many times. The chain combines TRBV30 with TRBJ1-2, with D uncertain. Per the germline V gene, CDR1 is GTSNPN and CDR2 is SVGIG (reference sequence). V was cut by 2 bases and J by 1 base, with 5 bases left in between. The CDR3 has 12 amino acids. CDR3 residues: CAWSRSNYGYTF. CDR3 DNA: TGTGCCTGGAGTAGAAGTAACTATGGCTACACCTTC.

This clonotype was seen more than once but under ten times. The chain uses TRBV2 and TRBJ1-3; D perhaps matches TRBD1 (5 bases). This CDR3 has 16 amino acids. Germline loops: CDR1 SNHLY, CDR2 FYNNEI. V lost 6 bases and J 0 bases, leaving 15 bases between the germline ends. CDR3 amino acids: CASRVEGPLSGNTIYF. DNA for the CDR3: TGTGCCAGCAGAGTCGAGGGGCCCCTCTCTGGAAACACCATATATTTT.

The sample holds many counts of this clonotype. V is TRBV7-9 and J is TRBJ1-4, with 8 bases fitting TRBD1. This CDR3 spans 19 amino acids. V lost 1 base and J lost 8; bases outside the gene matches: 18. CDR1 and CDR2 from the germline V gene are SEHNR and FQNEAQ (reference sequence). The CDR3 nucleotides read TGTGCCAGCAGCTTAGGGACAGGGTTCCTCGGAGGACTGGGAGAAAAACTGTTTTTT. Protein sequence: CASSLGTGFLGGLGEKLFF.

Ten or more counts support this clonotype. The gene calls are TRBV14 and TRBJ1-1; D gene uncertain. The CDR3 consists of 14 residues. V lost 4 bases, J lost 1 base, and 10 bases lay in between. Germline values: CDR1 SGHDN, CDR2 FVKESK. CDR3 region: CASSPMVWNTEAFF. CDR3 bases: TGTGCCAGCAGCCCGATGGTCTGGAACACTGAAGCTTTCTTT.

J is TRBJ1-5 and V is TRBV6-5; D is unresolved. Germline assignment: CDR1 MNHEY and CDR2 SVGAGI. CDR3 size: 15 residues. V was clipped by 0 bases and J by 2 bases, with 8 bases between them. The CDR3 here is CASSYSARGNQPQHF. The CDR3 DNA is TGTGCCAGCAGTTACTCGGCCCGGGGCAATCAGCCCCAGCATTTT.

The table lists this clonotype with many counts. The gene calls are TRBV12-3 or TRBV12-4 and TRBJ2-1; D not certain. V lost 6 bases and J lost 5, with 5 bases in between. The CDR3 covers 11 residues. For the CDR3, the DNA is TGTGCCAGCAGGGAGAACAATGAGCAGTTCTTC. Its protein product is CASRENNEQFF.

This clonotype was seen many times. The chain combines TRBV12-3 or TRBV12-4 with TRBJ1-5, with D possibly being TRBD1 (5 bases). V was cut by 1 base and J by 6 bases, with 7 bases left in between. The CDR3 has 13 residues. The CDR3 region is CASSLGGIQPQHF. DNA for the CDR3: TGTGCCAGCAGTTTAGGGGGGATTCAGCCCCAGCATTTT.

This clonotype showed up many times. The chain recombines TRBV27 with TRBJ2-3, with 9 bases lining up with TRBD1. The CDR3 loop spans 15 amino acids. Losses at the gene ends were 5 bases for V and 2 bases for J; bases not matched to a gene: 5. Germline CDR1 reads MNHEY; CDR2 reads SMNVEV (reference sequence). CDR3 region: CASSPDRGDTDTQYF. DNA for the CDR3: TGTGCCAGCAGTCCGGACAGGGGTGACACAGATACGCAGTATTTT.

This clonotype was seen many times. The chain has TRBV6-1 and TRBJ2-1; unclear D gene. This CDR3 contains 13 residues. CDR1 MNHNS and CDR2 SASEGT come from the germline V gene. Trimming stripped 1 base from V and 5 bases from J, with 6 bases between. The CDR3 nucleotides are TGTGCCAGCAGTGAAGTGGGAAACAATGAGCAGTTCTTC. This translates into CASSEVGNNEQFF.

This clonotype came up many times. This rearrangement joins TRBV6-4 to TRBJ1-2, with D possibly matching TRBD1 (5 bases). The V gene lost 6 bases and the J gene lost 0 bases, with 14 bases spanning the gap. Germline V gene lookup returns CDR1 MRHNA and CDR2 SNTAGT. This CDR3 region has 15 residues. CDR3 bases: TGTGCCAGCAGCCCCGGGGGGTACGCTAACTATGGCTACACCTTC. Its translation is CASSPGGYANYGYTF.

This clonotype turned up a few times. The chain uses TRBV7-3 and TRBJ2-5; D uncertain. The CDR3 consists of 12 residues. Germline CDR1 SGHTA, CDR2 FQGTGA. V was shortened by 8 bases and J by 1 base, with 8 bases between the two germline ends. DNA for the CDR3: TGTGCCAGCGTCAGCAGCCAAGAGACCCAGTACTTC. It codes for CASVSSQETQYF.

V is TRBV12-3 or TRBV12-4 and J is TRBJ2-3, with D possibly being TRBD1 (5 bases). The ends were cut back, 2 bases at V and 3 bases at J, with 9 bases in the middle. The CDR3 covers 14 residues. The CDR3 DNA sequence: TGTGCCAGCAGTTTAAATGGGGCGACAGATACGCAGTATTTT. Protein product: CASSLNGATDTQYF.

The table lists this clonotype with many counts. The chain is built from TRBV2 and TRBJ1-1; unclear D gene. Trimming shortened V by 6 bases and J by 1 base, and 12 bases separated the two germline ends. Germline loops: CDR1 SNHLY, CDR2 FYNNEI. The CDR3 has 14 amino acids. This CDR3 reads CASRVREGNTEAFF. In DNA form, the CDR3 reads TGTGCCAGCAGGGTAAGAGAAGGGAACACTGAAGCTTTCTTT.

This clonotype was recorded many times. The rearrangement joins TRBV20-1 to TRBJ2-1; 11 positions agree with TRBD2. CDR3 length: 15 residues. The V segment lost 1 base and the J segment 7 bases; nucleotides outside the gene matches: 6. In germline, CDR1 is DFQATT, CDR2 SNEGSKA (reference sequence). CDR3 region: CSARGLAGGRNEQFF. The CDR3 DNA sequence: TGCAGTGCTAGAGGGCTAGCGGGAGGCAGGAATGAGCAGTTCTTC.

This clonotype was detected only a few times. J is TRBJ2-7 and V is TRBV18, with a tentative D call TRBD1 (5 bases). CDR3 size: 14 residues. Trimming pared 1 base from V and 6 bases from J, leaving 13 bases between. Germline V gene lookup returns CDR1 KGHSH and CDR2 LQKENI. The CDR3, as DNA: TGTGCCAGCTCACCACAGCCAGGGCAGGGCGAGCAGTACTTC. Translated, it gives CASSPQPGQGEQYF.